Listed below are T cell receptor beta chains from one sample, sequenced in a study of OX40 agonist ivuxolimab in advanced cancers. The repertoire was sequenced with immunoSEQ multiplex PCR; TCRdb's copy has only in-frame clones and lacks some. The data contain about 98,000 clones, roughly nine tenths of them singletons. This specimen was CD4+ or CD8+ T cells sorted from blood, taken in a trial of the OX40 agonist ivuxolimab. The receptors here all came from an adult with an advanced solid tumor such as melanoma, head and neck, liver or kidney cancer. The CDR3 runs from the conserved cysteine through the conserved F or W. A D gene is named only where the DNA matches it firmly. Expanded clones are given a class, and other clones once, few, many or no size at all.

len: 13
j_gene: TRBJ1-4
abundance: .
d_gene: .
v_gene: TRBV5-1
CDR3aa: CASQGVPGEKLFF
CDR3nt: TGCGCCAGCCAAGGGGTTCCTGGTGAAAAACTGTTTTTT

len: 13
j_gene: TRBJ2-7
abundance: once
d_gene: .
v_gene: TRBV29-1
CDR3aa: CSLSGGVGLEQYF
CDR3nt: TGCAGTCTTTCAGGGGGGGTCGGTCTGGAGCAGTACTTC

len: 13
j_gene: TRBJ1-6
abundance: .
d_gene: .
v_gene: TRBV11-3
CDR3aa: CASSPRAGSPLHF
CDR3nt: TGTGCCAGCAGCCCCAGGGCAGGCTCACCCCTCCACTTT

len: 13
j_gene: TRBJ1-5
abundance: .
d_gene: .
v_gene: TRBV19
CDR3aa: CAVRGQTNQPQHF
CDR3nt: TGTGCCGTGCGGGGGCAGACTAATCAGCCCCAGCATTTT

len: 15
j_gene: TRBJ2-1
abundance: .
d_gene: TRBD1
v_gene: TRBV6-6
CDR3aa: CASSYRTNRGDEQFF
CDR3nt: TGTGCCAGCAGTTACCGGACAAACAGGGGAGATGAGCAGTTCTTC

len: 13
j_gene: TRBJ2-2
abundance: .
d_gene: .
v_gene: TRBV6-5
CDR3aa: CASKGTNTGELFF
CDR3nt: TGTGCCAGCAAAGGGACGAACACCGGGGAGCTGTTTTTT

len: 16
j_gene: TRBJ2-3
abundance: few
d_gene: .
v_gene: TRBV5-1
CDR3aa: CASSLAGTAKADTQYF
CDR3nt: TGCGCCAGCAGCTTGGCCGGGACGGCCAAGGCAGATACGCAGTATTTT

len: 15
j_gene: TRBJ2-2
abundance: .
d_gene: TRBD1
v_gene: TRBV15
CDR3aa: CATSQGQGNTGELFF
CDR3nt: TGTGCCACCAGTCAGGGACAGGGGAACACCGGGGAGCTGTTTTTT

len: 15
j_gene: TRBJ1-2
abundance: .
d_gene: .
v_gene: TRBV5-1
CDR3aa: CASSTQPGISDRYTF
CDR3nt: TGCGCCAGCAGCACCCAGCCCGGGATCTCGGATCGCTACACCTTC

len: 13
j_gene: TRBJ2-1
abundance: .
d_gene: .
v_gene: TRBV19
CDR3aa: CASSAGNYNEQFF
CDR3nt: TGTGCCAGTAGTGCCGGGAACTACAATGAGCAGTTCTTC

len: 14
j_gene: TRBJ1-1
abundance: .
d_gene: TRBD1
v_gene: TRBV5-1
CDR3aa: CASSLTGGNTEAFF
CDR3nt: TGCGCCAGCAGCTTGACAGGGGGCAACACTGAAGCTTTCTTT

len: 13
j_gene: TRBJ2-3
abundance: .
d_gene: .
v_gene: TRBV13
CDR3aa: CASSPGGRGIAYF
CDR3nt: TGTGCCAGCAGCCCCGGGGGTCGGGGCATCGCGTATTTT

len: 14
j_gene: TRBJ1-3
abundance: .
d_gene: TRBD1
v_gene: TRBV7-9
CDR3aa: CASSLGTGDDTIYF
CDR3nt: TGTGCCAGCAGCTTAGGGACAGGGGATGACACCATATATTTT

len: 14
j_gene: TRBJ1-2
abundance: .
d_gene: .
v_gene: TRBV6-5
CDR3aa: CASGLADANYGYTF
CDR3nt: TGTGCCAGCGGATTGGCAGACGCTAACTATGGCTACACCTTC

len: 13
j_gene: TRBJ1-2
abundance: .
d_gene: .
v_gene: TRBV7-2
CDR3aa: CASRRDTPSGYTF
CDR3nt: TGTGCCAGCAGGAGGGACACACCAAGCGGCTACACCTTC

len: 14
j_gene: TRBJ2-3
abundance: .
d_gene: .
v_gene: TRBV18
CDR3aa: CASSPQGSTDTQYF
CDR3nt: TGTGCCAGCTCACCACAGGGGAGCACAGATACGCAGTATTTT

len: 17
j_gene: TRBJ2-2
abundance: .
d_gene: .
v_gene: TRBV9
CDR3aa: CASSATSGRGSSRELFF
CDR3nt: TGTGCCAGCAGCGCCACGTCGGGCAGGGGATCCTCGCGGGAGCTGTTTTTT

len: 15
j_gene: TRBJ1-4
abundance: .
d_gene: TRBD1
v_gene: TRBV5-1
CDR3aa: CASRYGVDRGEKLFF
CDR3nt: TGCGCCAGCAGATATGGCGTGGACAGGGGTGAAAAACTGTTTTTT

len: 12
j_gene: TRBJ2-7
abundance: .
d_gene: .
v_gene: TRBV28
CDR3aa: CASRQGPYEQYF
CDR3nt: TGTGCCAGCAGGCAGGGTCCCTACGAGCAGTACTTC

len: 14
j_gene: TRBJ2-7
abundance: .
d_gene: .
v_gene: TRBV5-1
CDR3aa: CASSLGTTNYEQYF
CDR3nt: TGCGCCAGCAGCTTGGGCACTACGAACTACGAGCAGTACTTC

len: 10
j_gene: TRBJ2-3
abundance: .
d_gene: .
v_gene: TRBV29-1
CDR3aa: CSAGTDTQYF
CDR3nt: TGCAGCGCGGGCACAGATACGCAGTATTTT

len: 11
j_gene: TRBJ2-5
abundance: .
d_gene: .
v_gene: TRBV27
CDR3aa: CATRVQETQYF
CDR3nt: TGTGCCACCCGGGTCCAAGAGACCCAGTACTTC

len: 17
j_gene: TRBJ2-1
abundance: .
d_gene: .
v_gene: TRBV5-1
CDR3aa: CASSPLTSGGIDNEQFF
CDR3nt: TGCGCCAGCAGCCCACTGACTAGTGGGGGGATAGACAATGAGCAGTTCTTC

len: 13
j_gene: TRBJ1-2
abundance: few
d_gene: TRBD1
v_gene: TRBV18
CDR3aa: CASSLDRDDGYTF
CDR3nt: TGTGCCAGCTCACTCGACAGGGATGATGGCTACACCTTC

len: 14
j_gene: TRBJ1-2
abundance: once
d_gene: .
v_gene: TRBV7-2
CDR3aa: CASSKGGDDYGYTF
CDR3nt: TGTGCCAGCAGCAAGGGGGGCGATGACTATGGCTACACCTTC

len: 15
j_gene: TRBJ2-7
abundance: .
d_gene: .
v_gene: TRBV6-5
CDR3aa: CASSYSWDGAYEQYF
CDR3nt: TGTGCCAGCAGTTACTCGTGGGACGGCGCCTACGAGCAGTACTTC

len: 15
j_gene: TRBJ2-7
abundance: .
d_gene: TRBD1
v_gene: TRBV5-1
CDR3aa: CASSLAGTASYEQYF
CDR3nt: TGCGCCAGCAGCTTGGCCGGGACAGCCTCCTACGAGCAGTACTTC

len: 14
j_gene: TRBJ2-2
abundance: .
d_gene: .
v_gene: TRBV28
CDR3aa: CASGLMEGAGELFF
CDR3nt: TGTGCCAGTGGGCTGATGGAGGGAGCCGGGGAGCTGTTTTTT

len: 15
j_gene: TRBJ1-5
abundance: .
d_gene: .
v_gene: TRBV9
CDR3aa: CASVSGIGRNQPQHF
CDR3nt: TGTGCCAGCGTATCGGGAATAGGCCGCAATCAGCCCCAGCATTTT

len: 14
j_gene: TRBJ2-5
abundance: once
d_gene: .
v_gene: TRBV2
CDR3aa: CASSVITEGETQYF
CDR3nt: TGTGCCAGCAGTGTTATAACAGAAGGAGAGACCCAGTACTTC

len: 14
j_gene: TRBJ1-2
abundance: .
d_gene: .
v_gene: TRBV28
CDR3aa: CASSTPASNYGYTF
CDR3nt: TGTGCCAGCAGTACCCCGGCCAGTAACTATGGCTACACCTTC

len: 13
j_gene: TRBJ1-1
abundance: .
d_gene: .
v_gene: TRBV7-2
CDR3aa: CASSLVGETEAFF
CDR3nt: TGTGCCAGCAGCTTAGTCGGGGAAACTGAAGCTTTCTTT

len: 18
j_gene: TRBJ2-1
abundance: .
d_gene: .
v_gene: TRBV7-9
CDR3aa: CASSFQQGRGESYNEQFF
CDR3nt: TGTGCCAGCAGCTTTCAACAGGGGCGGGGGGAGTCGTACAATGAGCAGTTCTTC

len: 14
j_gene: TRBJ2-5
abundance: few
d_gene: TRBD2
v_gene: TRBV18
CDR3aa: CASSVSGAQETQYF
CDR3nt: TGTGCCAGCTCAGTTAGCGGGGCCCAAGAGACCCAGTACTTC

len: 12
j_gene: TRBJ2-5
abundance: .
d_gene: .
v_gene: TRBV2
CDR3aa: CASSQVQETQYF
CDR3nt: TGTGCCAGCAGCCAGGTTCAAGAGACCCAGTACTTC

len: 13
j_gene: TRBJ2-7
abundance: .
d_gene: .
v_gene: TRBV28
CDR3aa: CASSLGLSYEQYF
CDR3nt: TGTGCCAGCAGTTTAGGCTTGTCTTACGAGCAGTACTTC

len: 13
j_gene: TRBJ2-5
abundance: .
d_gene: .
v_gene: TRBV5-8
CDR3aa: CASTLEGGETQYF
CDR3nt: TGTGCCAGCACCCTCGAGGGGGGCGAGACCCAGTACTTC

len: 12
j_gene: TRBJ2-7
abundance: .
d_gene: TRBD2
v_gene: TRBV7-3
CDR3aa: CASSSREGEQYF
CDR3nt: TGTGCCAGCAGCAGCAGGGAGGGCGAGCAGTACTTC

len: 17
j_gene: TRBJ2-4
abundance: few
d_gene: .
v_gene: TRBV11-1
CDR3aa: CASSPGGWGAPENIQYF
CDR3nt: TGTGCCAGCAGCCCGGGAGGATGGGGGGCCCCGGAAAACATTCAGTACTTC

len: 15
j_gene: TRBJ1-1
abundance: .
d_gene: .
v_gene: TRBV5-1
CDR3aa: CASSLAQGGGTEAFF
CDR3nt: TGCGCCAGCAGCTTGGCCCAGGGTGGCGGCACTGAAGCTTTCTTT

len: 15
j_gene: TRBJ1-4
abundance: .
d_gene: .
v_gene: TRBV6-5
CDR3aa: CASSYSGRTDEKLFF
CDR3nt: TGTGCCAGCAGTTACTCGGGACGGACAGATGAAAAACTGTTTTTT

len: 14
j_gene: TRBJ2-1
abundance: .
d_gene: .
v_gene: TRBV25-1
CDR3aa: CASSVTSGGAVTFF
CDR3nt: TGTGCCAGCAGTGTGACTAGTGGGGGGGCGGTAACGTTCTTC

len: 15
j_gene: TRBJ1-2
abundance: .
d_gene: .
v_gene: TRBV4-1
CDR3aa: CASSQAPGHNYGYTF
CDR3nt: TGCGCCAGCAGCCAAGCTCCGGGACACAACTATGGCTACACCTTC

len: 16
j_gene: TRBJ1-2
abundance: .
d_gene: TRBD1
v_gene: TRBV7-2
CDR3aa: CASSLVEWDRGRGYTF
CDR3nt: TGTGCCAGCAGCTTAGTTGAATGGGACAGGGGGCGCGGCTACACCTTC

len: 14
j_gene: TRBJ2-5
abundance: .
d_gene: .
v_gene: TRBV28
CDR3aa: CASSMGAGKETQYF
CDR3nt: TGTGCCAGCAGCATGGGGGCGGGTAAAGAGACCCAGTACTTC

len: 15
j_gene: TRBJ1-1
abundance: .
d_gene: .
v_gene: TRBV11-1
CDR3aa: CASSAISGTHTEAFF
CDR3nt: TGTGCCAGCAGCGCCATTTCCGGGACCCACACTGAAGCTTTCTTT

len: 16
j_gene: TRBJ2-7
abundance: .
d_gene: .
v_gene: TRBV7-2
CDR3aa: CASSWAFPRRKNEQYF
CDR3nt: TGTGCCAGCAGCTGGGCGTTCCCCCGCCGCAAAAACGAGCAGTACTTC

len: 16
j_gene: TRBJ2-2
abundance: .
d_gene: .
v_gene: TRBV5-4
CDR3aa: CASSLNGGLQAGELFF
CDR3nt: TGTGCCAGCAGCTTGAATGGGGGACTTCAGGCCGGGGAGCTGTTTTTT

len: 15
j_gene: TRBJ2-7
abundance: .
d_gene: TRBD1
v_gene: TRBV6-6
CDR3aa: CASSSQGAGAYEQYF
CDR3nt: TGTGCCAGCAGTTCTCAGGGGGCTGGCGCCTACGAGCAGTACTTC

len: 14
j_gene: TRBJ1-1
abundance: .
d_gene: .
v_gene: TRBV2
CDR3aa: CASIPRTDHTEAFF
CDR3nt: TGTGCCAGCATCCCTAGGACGGACCACACTGAAGCTTTCTTT

len: 16
j_gene: TRBJ2-3
abundance: .
d_gene: .
v_gene: TRBV7-3
CDR3aa: CASSRTGGGITDTQYF
CDR3nt: TGTGCCAGCAGCCGAACTGGTGGGGGCATCACAGATACGCAGTATTTT

len: 14
j_gene: TRBJ2-1
abundance: .
d_gene: .
v_gene: TRBV5-1
CDR3aa: CASSLVPSYNEQFF
CDR3nt: TGCGCCAGCAGCTTGGTCCCCTCCTACAATGAGCAGTTCTTC

len: 14
j_gene: TRBJ2-7
abundance: .
d_gene: .
v_gene: TRBV4-2
CDR3aa: CASSPGDATYEQYF
CDR3nt: TGTGCCAGCAGCCCGGGGGATGCAACCTACGAGCAGTACTTC